The present TCR beta chain was sequenced within a study of PD-1 blockade in mismatch repair-deficient tumors. Profiled with immunoSEQ multiplex PCR; TCRdb holds only in-frame clones, not every one. The table lists tens of thousands of clones, around four fifths of them singletons. Germline CDR1 reads SGHTA; CDR2 reads FQGTGA. Trimming pared 5 bases from V and 1 base from J, leaving 12 bases between. This CDR3 is built from 15 residues. This sequence originates from an adult with mismatch repair-deficient cancer. The sample was PBMCs, taken roughly nine months after starting pembrolizumab. The chain employs TRBV7-3 and TRBJ2-1; TRBD2 is a possible D gene (5 bases). The CDR3 DNA reads as TGTGCCAGCAGCCCCCAGGAGGCGTCCTACAATGAGCAGTTCTTC. Its translation is CASSPQEASYNEQFF.